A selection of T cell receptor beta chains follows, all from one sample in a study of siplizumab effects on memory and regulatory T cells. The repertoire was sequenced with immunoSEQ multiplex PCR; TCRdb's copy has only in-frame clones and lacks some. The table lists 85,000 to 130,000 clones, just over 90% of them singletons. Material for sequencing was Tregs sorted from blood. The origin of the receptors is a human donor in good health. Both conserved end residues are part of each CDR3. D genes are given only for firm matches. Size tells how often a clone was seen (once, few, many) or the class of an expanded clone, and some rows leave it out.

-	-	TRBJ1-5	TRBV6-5	CASSYEGSNQPQHF	TGTGCCAGCAGTTACGAGGGCAGCAATCAGCCCCAGCATTTT
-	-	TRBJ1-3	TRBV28	CASSFRATLTIYF	TGTGCCAGCAGTTTCAGGGCAACACTCACCATATATTTT
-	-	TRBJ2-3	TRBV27	CASSLFGGMGYTQYF	TGTGCCAGCAGTTTATTCGGCGGGATGGGTTATACGCAGTATTTT
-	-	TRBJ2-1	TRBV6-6	CASSYYGGTLNEQFF	TGTGCCAGCAGTTATTATGGGGGCACGTTAAATGAGCAGTTCTTC
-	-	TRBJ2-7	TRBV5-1	CASSFGGHEQYF	TGCGCCAGCAGCTTCGGGGGGCACGAGCAGTACTTC
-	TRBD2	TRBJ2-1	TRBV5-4	CASSSERGSSYNEQFF	TGTGCCAGCAGCTCGGAGCGGGGAAGCTCCTACAATGAGCAGTTCTTC
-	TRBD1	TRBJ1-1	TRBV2	CASRENRGGTEAFF	TGTGCCAGCAGGGAAAACAGGGGGGGAACTGAAGCTTTCTTT
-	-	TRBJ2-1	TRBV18	CASSPLAEQFF	TGTGCCAGCTCACCCCTAGCTGAGCAGTTCTTC
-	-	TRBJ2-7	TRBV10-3	CAIGQTGYEQYF	TGTGCCATCGGACAGACAGGCTACGAGCAGTACTTC
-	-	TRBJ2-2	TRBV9	CASSVASGDTGELFF	TGTGCCAGCAGCGTAGCCTCAGGGGACACCGGGGAGCTGTTTTTT
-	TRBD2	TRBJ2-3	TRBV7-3	CASSSLGGRAPDTQYF	TGTGCCAGCAGCTCCCTCGGCGGGAGGGCCCCAGATACGCAGTATTTT
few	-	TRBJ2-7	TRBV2	CASRANYEQYF	TGTGCCAGCAGAGCCAATTACGAGCAGTACTTC
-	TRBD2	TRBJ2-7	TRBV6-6	CASSRLAGGPEQYF	TGTGCCAGCAGTCGTCTGGCGGGAGGGCCAGAGCAGTACTTC
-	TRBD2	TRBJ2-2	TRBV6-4	CASRGLAGDLDTGELFF	TGTGCCAGCAGAGGACTAGCGGGAGATCTGGACACCGGGGAGCTGTTTTTT
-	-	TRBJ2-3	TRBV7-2	CASSLRRTIDTQYF	TGTGCCAGCAGCTTAAGGAGGACCATAGATACGCAGTATTTT
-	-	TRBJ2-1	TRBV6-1	CASDRDYYNEQFF	TGTGCCAGCGACAGGGACTACTACAATGAGCAATTCTTC
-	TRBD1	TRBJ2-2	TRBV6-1	CASSEVWTGYTGELFF	TGTGCCAGCAGTGAAGTGTGGACAGGGTACACCGGGGAGCTGTTTTTT
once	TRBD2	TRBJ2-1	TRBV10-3	CAISPGPAGVVMSYNEQFF	TGTGCCATCAGCCCGGGGCCAGCGGGAGTTGTCATGTCCTACAATGAGCAGTTCTTC
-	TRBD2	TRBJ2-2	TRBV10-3	CAISESRASGRANTGELFF	TGTGCCATCAGTGAAAGTCGGGCTAGCGGGAGGGCCAACACCGGGGAGCTGTTTTTT
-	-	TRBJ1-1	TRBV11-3	CASSLEVNTEAFF	TGTGCCAGCAGCTTAGAAGTGAACACTGAAGCTTTCTTT
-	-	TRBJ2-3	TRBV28	CASSFYVDTQYF	TGTGCCAGCAGTTTTTACGTGGATACGCAGTATTTT
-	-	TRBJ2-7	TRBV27	CASGIRNEQYF	TGTGCCAGCGGAATAAGGAACGAGCAGTACTTC
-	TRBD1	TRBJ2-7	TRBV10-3	CATNPRRTGGTYEQYF	TGTGCCACAAACCCCCGGCGGACAGGGGGAACCTACGAGCAGTACTTC
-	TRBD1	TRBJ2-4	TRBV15	CATSVRDRVTKNIQYF	TGTGCCACCAGCGTACGGGACAGGGTAACCAAAAACATTCAGTACTTC
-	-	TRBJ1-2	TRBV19	CASSMGLPLGNYGYTF	TGTGCCAGTAGTATGGGACTCCCCCTTGGAAACTATGGCTACACCTTC
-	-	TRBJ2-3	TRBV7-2	CASSSVGTQYF	TGTGCCAGCAGCTCCGTGGGTACGCAGTATTTT
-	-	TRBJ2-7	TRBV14	CASSQGLPPYEQYF	TGTGCCAGCAGCCAAGGACTGCCACCCTACGAGCAGTACTTC
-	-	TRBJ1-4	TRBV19	CASSIVSVQAATNEKLFF	TGTGCCAGTAGTATCGTTTCTGTACAGGCGGCAACTAATGAAAAACTGTTTTTT
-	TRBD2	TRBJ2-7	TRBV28	CASSLGGSIGREQYF	TGTGCCAGCAGTTTAGGCGGGAGTATTGGTCGCGAGCAGTACTTC
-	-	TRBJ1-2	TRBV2	CASSWTYGYTF	TGTGCCAGCAGTTGGACCTATGGCTACACCTTC
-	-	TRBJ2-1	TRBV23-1	CASSQSSGYEQFF	TGCGCCAGCAGTCAATCGTCTGGTTATGAGCAGTTCTTC
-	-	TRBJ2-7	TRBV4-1	CASSQDWGFKYF	TGCGCCAGCAGCCAAGATTGGGGGTTTAAGTACTTC
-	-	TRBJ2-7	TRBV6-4	CASSDSQGRYEQYF	TGTGCCAGCAGTGATTCACAGGGAAGATACGAGCAGTACTTC
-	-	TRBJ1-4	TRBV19	CASQQGGGEKLFF	TGTGCCAGTCAACAGGGAGGCGGTGAAAAACTGTTTTTT
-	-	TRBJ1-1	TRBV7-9	CASSLGGLEAFF	TGTGCCAGCAGCCTAGGGGGGCTTGAAGCTTTCTTT
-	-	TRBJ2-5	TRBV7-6	CASSLAQWETQYF	TGTGCCAGCAGCTTAGCTCAGTGGGAGACCCAGTACTTC
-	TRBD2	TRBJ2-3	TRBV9	CASSVGLAGDTDTQYF	TGTGCCAGCAGCGTAGGACTAGCGGGAGACACAGATACGCAGTATTTT
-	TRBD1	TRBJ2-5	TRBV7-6	CASSLGAGGSSETQYF	TGTGCCAGCAGCTTAGGGGCAGGGGGCTCATCGGAGACCCAGTACTTC
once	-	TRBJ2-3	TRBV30	CAWSTDGADTQYF	TGTGCCTGGAGTACAGACGGAGCAGATACGCAGTATTTT
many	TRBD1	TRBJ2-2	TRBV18	CASSPRTGANTGELFF	TGTGCCAGCTCACCACGGACAGGCGCGAACACCGGGGAGCTGTTTTTT
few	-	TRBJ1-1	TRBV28	CASSRNPTGNTEAFF	TGTGCCAGCAGTCGCAATCCGACAGGGAACACTGAAGCTTTCTTT
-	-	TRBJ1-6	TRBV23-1	CASSWRARALHF	TGCGCCAGCAGTTGGAGGGCCCGAGCCCTCCACTTT
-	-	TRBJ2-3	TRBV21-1	CASSKAPDRGTDTQYF	TGTGCCAGCAGCAAAGCTCCGGACAGGGGTACAGATACGCAGTATTTT
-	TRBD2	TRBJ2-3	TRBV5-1	CASSLVGLAGDTQYF	TGCGCCAGCAGCTTGGTGGGACTAGCGGGAGATACGCAGTATTTT
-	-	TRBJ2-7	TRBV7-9	CASSLSGTYEQYF	TGTGCCAGCAGTCTTAGCGGTACCTACGAGCAGTACTTC
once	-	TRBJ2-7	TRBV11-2	CASSEQGLQRDEQYF	TGTGCCAGCAGCGAACAGGGACTTCAAAGGGACGAGCAGTACTTC
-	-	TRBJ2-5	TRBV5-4	CASSLVALQETQYF	TGTGCCAGCAGCTTAGTAGCGCTCCAAGAGACCCAGTACTTC
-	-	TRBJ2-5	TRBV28	CASSFLQETQYF	TGTGCCAGCAGTTTCCTTCAGGAGACCCAGTACTTC
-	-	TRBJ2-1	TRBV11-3	CASSFDGDSYNEQFF	TGTGCCAGCAGCTTCGACGGGGACTCCTACAATGAGCAGTTCTTC
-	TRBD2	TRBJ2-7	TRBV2	CASSGLAGDSLYEQYF	TGTGCCAGCAGTGGACTAGCGGGAGATTCCCTCTACGAGCAGTACTTC
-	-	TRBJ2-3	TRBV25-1	CASSEAPLGTQYF	TGTGCCAGCAGTGAAGCCCCGTTAGGTACGCAGTATTTT
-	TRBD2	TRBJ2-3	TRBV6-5	CASSYRTSGSTDTQYF	TGTGCCAGCAGTTATAGGACTAGCGGTAGCACAGATACGCAGTATTTT
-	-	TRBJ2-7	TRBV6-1	CAGRPSATYEQYF	TGTGCCGGACGTCCCAGCGCAACCTACGAGCAGTACTTC
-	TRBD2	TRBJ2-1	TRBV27	CASSLVAGLYEQFF	TGTGCCAGCAGTTTAGTAGCGGGTTTATATGAGCAGTTCTTC
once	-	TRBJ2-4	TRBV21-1	CASSKRRGGVAQYF	TGTGCCAGCAGCAAAAGGAGGGGTGGGGTAGCTCAGTACTTC
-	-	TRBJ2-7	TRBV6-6	CASSPPTARAVYEQYF	TGTGCCAGCAGTCCCCCAACCGCCAGGGCGGTCTACGAGCAGTACTTC
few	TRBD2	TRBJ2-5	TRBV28	CASRRRGRETQYF	TGTGCCAGCAGGCGGCGGGGGAGGGAGACCCAGTACTTC
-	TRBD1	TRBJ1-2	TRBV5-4	CASSFEGAGGYTF	TGTGCCAGCAGCTTTGAGGGGGCAGGAGGCTACACCTTC
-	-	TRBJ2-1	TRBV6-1	CASSEFLPGANYNEQFF	TGTGCCAGCAGTGAGTTTCTACCAGGAGCAAACTACAATGAGCAGTTCTTC